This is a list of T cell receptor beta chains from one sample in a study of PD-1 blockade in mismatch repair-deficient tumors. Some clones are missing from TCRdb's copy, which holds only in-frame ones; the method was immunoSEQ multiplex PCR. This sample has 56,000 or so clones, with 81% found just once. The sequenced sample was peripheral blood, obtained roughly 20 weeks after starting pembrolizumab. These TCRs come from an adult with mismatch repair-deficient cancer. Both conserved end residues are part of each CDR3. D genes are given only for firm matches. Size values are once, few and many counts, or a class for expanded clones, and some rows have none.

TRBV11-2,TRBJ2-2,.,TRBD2,TGTGCCAGCAGCTTACGGTTGGCGGGAGGGCCCGGGGAGCTGTTTTTT,CASSLRLAGGPGELFF
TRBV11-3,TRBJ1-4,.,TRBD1,TGTGCCAGCAGCCTCGCAGGGGGCGGTGAAAAACTGTTTTTT,CASSLAGGGEKLFF
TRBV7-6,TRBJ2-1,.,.,TGTGCCAGCAGCTTAGTAAGCTGGGGGGATAAGCAGTTCTTC,CASSLVSWGDKQFF
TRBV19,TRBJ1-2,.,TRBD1,TGTGCCAGTAGTATGGGAGGACAGGCGGTTAGAGGCTACACCTTC,CASSMGGQAVRGYTF
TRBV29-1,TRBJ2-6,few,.,TGCAGCGTCGCAAGTACAGGCGACGTCCTGACTTTC,CSVASTGDVLTF
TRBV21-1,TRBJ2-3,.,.,TGTGCCAGAGCACCCTCGGGCACAGATACGCAGTATTTT,CARAPSGTDTQYF
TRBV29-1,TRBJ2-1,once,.,TGCAGCGTTTACGGTCATAGCTCCTACAATGAGCAGTTCTTC,CSVYGHSSYNEQFF
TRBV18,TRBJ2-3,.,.,TGTGCCAGCTCACCTTCAGGGGTGGGGAGCACAGATACGCAGTATTTT,CASSPSGVGSTDTQYF
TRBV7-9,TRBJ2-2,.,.,TGTGCCAGCAATTGGGTCGGGGAGCTGTTTTTT,CASNWVGELFF
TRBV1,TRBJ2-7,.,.,TGCACCAGCAGCCACTCTCCGGGACTAGCGGGACATTTCTACGAGCAGTACTTC,CTSSHSPGLAGHFYEQYF
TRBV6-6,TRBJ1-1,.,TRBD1,TGTGCCAGCAGTGACGGGGACAGGTCGAGCACTGAAGCTTTCTTT,CASSDGDRSSTEAFF
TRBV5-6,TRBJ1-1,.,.,TGTGCCAGCAGCTTGGCCGCGGCCCTTTCTGAATCCAATGAAGCTTTCTTT,CASSLAAALSESNEAFF
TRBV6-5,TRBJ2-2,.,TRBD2,TGTGCCAGCAGTTACCCTAGCGGGAGGGCCCCCGGGGAGCTGTTTTTT,CASSYPSGRAPGELFF
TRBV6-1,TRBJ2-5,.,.,TGTGCCAGCAGTGGACAACGTCAAGAGACCCAGTACTTC,CASSGQRQETQYF
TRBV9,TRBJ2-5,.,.,TGTGCCAGCAGCGGGAGGAGCGTGGGCCAAGAGACCCAGTACTTC,CASSGRSVGQETQYF
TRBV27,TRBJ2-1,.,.,TGTGCCAGCAGTCAACCCACTCTGGTGGTTAGCTCCTACAATGAGCAGTTCTTC,CASSQPTLVVSSYNEQFF
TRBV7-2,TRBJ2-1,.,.,TGTGCCAGCAGCTTAAGGGACCGACTTGAGCAGTTCTTC,CASSLRDRLEQFF
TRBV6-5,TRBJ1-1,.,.,TGTGCCAGCAGTTACCAGGGGTCAGAGAACACTGAAGCTTTCTTT,CASSYQGSENTEAFF
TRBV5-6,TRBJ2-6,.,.,TGTGCCAGCACCATTCCAGGGGTTGCTGGGGCCAACGTCCTGACTTTC,CASTIPGVAGANVLTF
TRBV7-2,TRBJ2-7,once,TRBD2,TGTGCCAGCAGCGGCGGACTAGCGGGAATGGGGTACGAGCAGTACTTC,CASSGGLAGMGYEQYF
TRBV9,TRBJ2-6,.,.,TGTGCCAGCAGCGTAGGGAGGAACTCTGGGGCCAACGTCCTGACTTTC,CASSVGRNSGANVLTF
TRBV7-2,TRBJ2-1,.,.,TGTGCCAGCAGCTTAGCGCTCGGCGGAGTAGACAATGAGCAGTTCTTC,CASSLALGGVDNEQFF
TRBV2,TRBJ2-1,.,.,TGTGCCAGCAGCGGACTTAGAACGGCCAATGAGCAGTTCTTC,CASSGLRTANEQFF
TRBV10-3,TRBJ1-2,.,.,TGTGCCATCAGTCCAAGGGACCTTCTTGGCTACACCTTC,CAISPRDLLGYTF
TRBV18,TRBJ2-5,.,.,TGTGCCAGCTCCCCCTCCGGGGAGACCCAGTACTTC,CASSPSGETQYF
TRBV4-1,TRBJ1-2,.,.,TGCGCCAGCAGCCGCGGGGACCTCACGGGCTACACCTTC,CASSRGDLTGYTF
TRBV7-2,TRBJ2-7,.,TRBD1,TGTGCCAGCAGCTCATTACAGGGGTACGAGCAGTACTTC,CASSSLQGYEQYF
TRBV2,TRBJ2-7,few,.,TGTGCCAGCAGTGAGGCTGTCGGAAACTACGAGCAGTACTTC,CASSEAVGNYEQYF
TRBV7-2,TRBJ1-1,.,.,TGTGCCAGCAGCTTATCCCCGTTGGGCACTGAAGCTTTCTTT,CASSLSPLGTEAFF